The clone carrying this T cell receptor beta chain was seen just once. The germline V gene encodes CDR1 MNHNS and CDR2 SASEGT. The CDR3 runs 15 residues. V shed 4 bases and J 2 bases; nucleotides not matched to a gene: 5. The data were obtained in a study of OX40 agonist ivuxolimab in advanced cancers. Study summary: Of mixed ages from about 20 to 80 and averaging about 56 years, the group was about 80% male.

Only in-frame clones appear in the TCRdb table, and some are missing; sequencing was by immunoSEQ multiplex PCR. In the table there are 50,000 to 65,000 clones, around 80% of which are singletons. The origin of this receptor is an adult with an advanced solid tumor such as melanoma, head and neck, liver or kidney cancer. Specimen: CD4+ or CD8+ T cells sorted from blood, collected in a trial of the OX40 agonist ivuxolimab. V is TRBV6-1 and J is TRBJ2-3; 8 nucleotides line up with TRBD2. The DNA of the CDR3 is TGTGCCAGCAGTGTCACTAGCGGTCACACAGATACGCAGTATTTT. Protein product: CASSVTSGHTDTQYF.